Listed here is a single T cell receptor beta chain. Its target is not known. TCRdb reanalyzed the 5' RACE reads and collapses them to one entry per CDR3 protein, without DNA. This sample's table reports roughly 200,000 distinct CDR3 sequences. These data come from a study of monozygotic twins with inflammatory bowel disease. Broader study findings: With inverse Simpson as the measure, TCRbeta diversity was lower in IBD patients than in healthy co-twins. The analysis did not separate different T cell subtypes.

Germline V gene lookup returns CDR1 DFQATT and CDR2 SNEGSKA (reference sequence). This CDR3 has 15 amino acids. The chain is built from TRBV20-1 and TRBJ2-5; absent DNA, TCRdb's TRBD1 call cannot be checked. This receptor was obtained from a human donor with ulcerative colitis or Crohn's disease, or a healthy co-twin of an affected twin (not recorded which). The sample consisted of blood. The CDR3 sequence: CSARDVGGSWETQYF.